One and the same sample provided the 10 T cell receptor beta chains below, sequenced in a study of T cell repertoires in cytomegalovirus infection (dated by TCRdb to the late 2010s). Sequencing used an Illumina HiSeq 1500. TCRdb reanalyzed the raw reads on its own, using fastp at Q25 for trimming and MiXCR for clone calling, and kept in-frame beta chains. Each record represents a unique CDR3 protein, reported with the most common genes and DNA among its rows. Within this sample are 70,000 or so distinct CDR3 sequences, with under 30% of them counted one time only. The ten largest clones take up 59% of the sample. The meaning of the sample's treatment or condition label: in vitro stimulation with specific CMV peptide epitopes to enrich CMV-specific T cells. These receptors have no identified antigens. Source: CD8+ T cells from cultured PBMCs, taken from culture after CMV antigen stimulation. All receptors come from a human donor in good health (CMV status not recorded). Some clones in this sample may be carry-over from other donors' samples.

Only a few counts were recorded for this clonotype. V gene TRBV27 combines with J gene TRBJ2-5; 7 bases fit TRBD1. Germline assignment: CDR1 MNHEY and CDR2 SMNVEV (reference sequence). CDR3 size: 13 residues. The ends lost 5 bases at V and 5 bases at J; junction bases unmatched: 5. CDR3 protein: CASSPRGSETQYF. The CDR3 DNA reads TGTGCCAGCAGTCCCAGGGGGTCCGAGACCCAGTACTTC.

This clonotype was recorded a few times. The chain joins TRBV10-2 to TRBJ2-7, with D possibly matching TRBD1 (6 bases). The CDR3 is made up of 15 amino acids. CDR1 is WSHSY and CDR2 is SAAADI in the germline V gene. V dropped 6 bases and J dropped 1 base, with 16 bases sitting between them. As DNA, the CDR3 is TGCGCCAGCAGCATACACAGGGAAGGGTCCTACGAGCAGTACTTC. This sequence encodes CASSIHREGSYEQYF.

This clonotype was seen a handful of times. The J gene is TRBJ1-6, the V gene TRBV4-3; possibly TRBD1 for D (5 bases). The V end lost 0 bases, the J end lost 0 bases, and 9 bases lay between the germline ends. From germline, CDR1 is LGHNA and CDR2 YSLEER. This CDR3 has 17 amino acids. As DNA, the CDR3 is TGCGCCAGCAGCCAAGAACATAGGGGCTCCTATAATTCACCCCTCCACTTT. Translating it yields CASSQEHRGSYNSPLHF.

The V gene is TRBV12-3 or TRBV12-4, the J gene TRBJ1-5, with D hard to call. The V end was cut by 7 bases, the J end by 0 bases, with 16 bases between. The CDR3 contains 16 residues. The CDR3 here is CASTLLNNYSNQPQHF. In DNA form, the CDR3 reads TGTGCCAGCACCCTACTCAACAATTATAGCAATCAGCCCCAGCATTTT.

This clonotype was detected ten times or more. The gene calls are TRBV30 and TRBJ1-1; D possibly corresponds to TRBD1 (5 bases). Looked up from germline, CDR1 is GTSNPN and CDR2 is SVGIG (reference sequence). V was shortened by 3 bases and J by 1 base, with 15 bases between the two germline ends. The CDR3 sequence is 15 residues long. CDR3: CAWRLPDRRNTEAFF. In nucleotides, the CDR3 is TGTGCCTGGAGACTCCCCGACAGAAGGAACACTGAAGCTTTCTTT.

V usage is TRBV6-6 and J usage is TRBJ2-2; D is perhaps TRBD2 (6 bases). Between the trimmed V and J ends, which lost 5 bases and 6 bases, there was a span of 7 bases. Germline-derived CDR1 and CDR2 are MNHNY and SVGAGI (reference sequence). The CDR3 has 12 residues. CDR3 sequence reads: CASSPGAGELFF. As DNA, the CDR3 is TGTGCCAGCAGTCCGGGAGCCGGGGAGCTGTTTTTT.

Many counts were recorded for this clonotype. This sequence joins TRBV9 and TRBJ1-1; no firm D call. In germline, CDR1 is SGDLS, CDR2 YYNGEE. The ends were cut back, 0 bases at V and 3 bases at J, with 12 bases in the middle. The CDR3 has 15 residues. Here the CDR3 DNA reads TGTGCCAGCAGCGTAGCCCCCGATGGGGACACTGAAGCTTTCTTT. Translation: CASSVAPDGDTEAFF.

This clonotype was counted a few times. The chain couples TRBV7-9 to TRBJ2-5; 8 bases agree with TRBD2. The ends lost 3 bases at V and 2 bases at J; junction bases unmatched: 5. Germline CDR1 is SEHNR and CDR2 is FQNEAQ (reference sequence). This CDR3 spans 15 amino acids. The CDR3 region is CASSFPEREQETQYF. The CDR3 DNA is TGTGCCAGCAGCTTCCCCGAGCGGGAGCAAGAGACCCAGTACTTC.

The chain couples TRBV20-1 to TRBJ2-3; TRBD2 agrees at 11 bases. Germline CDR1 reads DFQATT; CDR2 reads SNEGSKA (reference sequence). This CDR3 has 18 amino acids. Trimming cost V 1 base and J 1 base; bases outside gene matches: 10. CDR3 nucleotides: TGCAGTGCTAGAGTGGCTAGCGGGGGGCCCCAAGGCACAGATACGCAGTATTTT. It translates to CSARVASGGPQGTDTQYF.

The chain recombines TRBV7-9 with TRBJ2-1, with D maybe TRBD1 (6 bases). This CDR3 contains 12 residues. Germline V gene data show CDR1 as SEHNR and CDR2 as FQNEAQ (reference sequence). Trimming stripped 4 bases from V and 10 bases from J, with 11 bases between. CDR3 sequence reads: CASSSTGKEQFF. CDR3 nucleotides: TGTGCCAGCAGCTCCACAGGGAAAGAGCAGTTCTTC.